A selection of T cell receptor beta chains follows, all from one sample in a study of early T cells in non-severe SARS-CoV-2 infection. TCRdb reprocessed the 5' RACE reads with MiXCR, giving one entry per CDR3 protein. This sample has around 26,000 distinct CDR3 sequences; 4% to 5% occur once, and the top ten carry 5% to 8%. The source material was whole blood. All receptors come from an adult who was a healthcare worker with PCR-confirmed SARS-CoV-2 infection or an uninfected control (not recorded which). The CDR3 runs from the conserved cysteine through the conserved F or W. A D gene is named only where the DNA matches it firmly. Clone size, where shown, is once, few, many, or a class for clones that have expanded.

abundance	v_gene	d_gene	j_gene	CDR3nt	CDR3aa
many	TRBV12-3/TRBV12-4	NA	TRBJ1-2	TGTGCCAACGTTCGACCTAACTATGGGGATGGCTACACCTTC	CANVRPNYGDGYTF
many	TRBV20-1	TRBD2	TRBJ2-3	TGCAGTGCACAGGGACTAGCGGGAGTAGGCCCCACAGATACGCAGTATTTT	CSAQGLAGVGPTDTQYF
many	TRBV4-3	NA	TRBJ2-3	TGCGCCAGCAGCCAAGATCCGGGACCCGGCCCAGATACGCAGTATTTT	CASSQDPGPGPDTQYF
many	TRBV19	NA	TRBJ2-7	TGTGCCAGTAGTATGACTCCCGGTCAGCCCTACGAGCAGTACTTC	CASSMTPGQPYEQYF
NA	TRBV4-2	NA	TRBJ2-7	TGTGCCAGCAGCCAAGATGCCGACTGGAGCTCCTACGAGCAGTACTTC	CASSQDADWSSYEQYF
many	TRBV7-9	TRBD2	TRBJ2-1	TGTGCCAGCAGCGCTAGCCCGACTAGCGGGAGTAGAAATGAGCAGTTCTTC	CASSASPTSGSRNEQFF
NA	TRBV2	NA	TRBJ2-1	TGTGCCAGCATCGCCAGCGGCCCTTACAATGAGCAGTTCTTC	CASIASGPYNEQFF
few	TRBV29-1	TRBD2	TRBJ2-3	TGCAGCGTATCGACTAGCGGGAGAAGTGCAGATACGCAGTATTTT	CSVSTSGRSADTQYF
few	TRBV19	NA	TRBJ2-2	TGTGCCAGTAGTATAGTTGTTGCCGGGGAGCTGTTTTTT	CASSIVVAGELFF
NA	TRBV19	TRBD2	TRBJ2-1	TGTGCCAGTACACCGGGAGGGAGCTCCTACAATGAGCAGTTCTTC	CASTPGGSSYNEQFF
many	TRBV7-9	NA	TRBJ1-4	TGTGCCAGCAGCTCGGGTCACAGTGCAACTAATGAAAAACTGTTTTTT	CASSSGHSATNEKLFF
many	TRBV6-1	TRBD1	TRBJ2-1	TGTGCCAGCAGTGAACGGACAGGGGCAATCAATGAGCAGTTCTTC	CASSERTGAINEQFF
many	TRBV10-3	NA	TRBJ2-7	TGTGCCATCAGTGAACGTTACGAGCAGTACTTC	CAISERYEQYF
many	TRBV7-3	TRBD2	TRBJ2-1	TGTGCCAGCAGCTTACTAGCGGGAGGCCCCTACAATGAGCAGTTCTTC	CASSLLAGGPYNEQFF